This T cell receptor (beta chain) was obtained from a study of siplizumab effects on memory and regulatory T cells. Clones were sequenced by immunoSEQ multiplex PCR, and TCRdb holds only the in-frame ones, with some missing. The table lists more than 50,000 clones, roughly 93% of them singletons. CDR1 MNHEY and CDR2 SMNVEV come from the germline V gene (reference sequence). The CDR3 contains 14 residues. V lost 6 bases, J lost 0 bases, and 9 bases lay in between. The source material was CD8+ T cells sorted from blood. This TCR was recovered from a human donor in good health. The chain has TRBV27 and TRBJ1-5, with D possibly matching TRBD1 (5 bases). CDR3 amino acids: CASSDSDSNQPQHF. CDR3 DNA sequence: TGTGCCAGCAGCGACAGCGATAGCAATCAGCCCCAGCATTTT.